The 23 T cell receptor beta chains reported below all come from one sample, sequenced in a study of T cell repertoires in cytomegalovirus infection. The antigens of these receptors remain unknown. TCRdb independently ran MiXCR on the reads; one entry per CDR3 protein. The sample contains approximately 600,000 distinct CDR3 sequences, roughly 43% of which appear only once. The material sequenced was cultured PBMCs, taken from culture after CMV antigen stimulation. All receptors derive from a human donor in good health (CMV status not recorded). Some clones in this sample may be carry-over from other donors' samples.

J is TRBJ1-4 and V is TRBV20-1; possible D gene TRBD1, 6 bases. This CDR3 region has 14 residues. Germline V gene lookup returns CDR1 DFQATT and CDR2 SNEGSKA (reference sequence). Trimming left V 3 bases short and J 15 bases short, with 23 bases between. CDR3 loop: CSASPTGPRSTVFF. The DNA of the CDR3 is TGCAGTGCTAGCCCCACAGGGCCCCGATCTACGGTGTTTTTT.

The chain joins TRBV12-3 or TRBV12-4 to TRBJ2-2, with TRBD2 matching over 7 bases. With V trimmed by 4 bases and J by 6 bases, 5 bases remained unmatched. The CDR3 extends over 14 amino acids. CDR3 region: CASSWTSWAGELFF. As DNA, the CDR3 is TGTGCCAGCAGTTGGACTAGTTGGGCCGGGGAGCTGTTTTTT.

The chain combines TRBV7-2 with TRBJ2-7; 9 bases are shared with TRBD2. The CDR3 runs to 13 residues. Germline-derived CDR1 and CDR2 are SGHTA and FQGNSA. Losses at the gene ends were 4 bases for V and 6 bases for J; bases not matched to a gene: 4. CDR3 region: CASSSSGIREQYF. CDR3 in DNA: TGTGCCAGCAGCTCTAGCGGGATCCGCGAGCAGTACTTC.

This clonotype was observed at least ten times. The genes are TRBV7-9 and TRBJ2-1, with a tentative D call TRBD1 (5 bases). The V gene's germline CDR1 is SEHNR and CDR2 FQNEAQ (reference sequence). Trimming took 1 base from V and 8 from J, leaving 12 bases between them. The CDR3 covers 14 residues. CDR3 DNA sequence: TGTGCCAGCAGCTTAGGGGCAGGGTTCGATGAGCAGTTCTTC. This gives the protein CASSLGAGFDEQFF. The variable domain in full, with the rest retrieved from reference TRBV7-9 and TRBJ2-1, is DTGVSQNPRHKITKRGQNVTFRCDPISEHNRLYWYRQTLGQGPEFLTYFQNEAQLEKSRLLSDRFSAERPKGSFSTLEIQRTEQGDSAMYLCASSLGAGFDEQFFGPGTRLTVL.

V usage is TRBV6-6 and J usage is TRBJ1-1; a weak D match, TRBD1 (5 bases). The germline V and J ends were trimmed by 6 bases and 7 bases, with 15 bases remaining between them. Per the germline V gene, CDR1 is MNHNY and CDR2 is SVGAGI (reference sequence). The CDR3 has 13 amino acids. CDR3 residues: CASSEGLRGEAFF. DNA of the CDR3: TGTGCCAGCAGCGAGGGGTTGCGCGGTGAAGCTTTCTTT.

V and J are TRBV20-1 and TRBJ1-5; 8 bases match TRBD1. The CDR3 runs to 14 residues. After removal of 1 base from V and 7 bases from J, the junction contained 6 bases not matched to a gene. The germline V gene encodes CDR1 DFQATT and CDR2 SNEGSKA (reference sequence). As DNA, the CDR3 is TGCAGTGCTAGAGCCCCGGGACAGGTACAGCCCCAGCATTTT. Its protein product is CSARAPGQVQPQHF.

This chain joins TRBV5-6 and TRBJ1-1; possible D gene TRBD1, 6 bases. CDR3 size: 12 residues. The V and J ends lost 0 bases and 8 bases respectively, with 8 bases between them. Germline V gene lookup returns CDR1 SGHDT and CDR2 YYEEEE. The CDR3 protein is CASSLGGQEAFF. The CDR3 coding sequence is TGTGCCAGCAGCTTGGGGGGACAAGAAGCTTTCTTT.

V is TRBV5-1 and J is TRBJ2-1; 9 bases are a match to TRBD2. This CDR3 is 15 amino acids long. Germline-derived CDR1 and CDR2 are SGHRS and YFSETQ. The junction had 4 bases not matched to a gene; V was cut back by 2 bases and J by 4 bases. CDR3 nucleotide sequence: TGCGCCAGCAGCTTTGTTAGCGGGAGTTACAATGAGCAGTTCTTC. Translation: CASSFVSGSYNEQFF.

J is TRBJ1-6 and V is TRBV12-3 or TRBV12-4, with a possible D match to TRBD1 (5 bases). The CDR3 has 14 residues. With 8 bases removed from V and 10 bases from J, the gap between germline ends came to 18 bases. The CDR3 spells CASAQVGGESPLHF. As DNA, the CDR3 is TGTGCCAGCGCTCAGGTGGGGGGTGAATCACCCCTCCACTTT.

J is TRBJ1-6 and V is TRBV4-2; D uncertain. Germline V gene sequence: CDR1 LGHNA, CDR2 YNFKEQ. Trimming pared 0 bases from V and 7 bases from J, leaving 10 bases between. CDR3 length: 15 amino acids. CDR3 DNA: TGTGCCAGCAGCCAAGAAGGGAGGTCCAATTCACCCCTCCACTTT. The encoded protein is CASSQEGRSNSPLHF.

The sample holds a few counts of this clonotype. This chain connects TRBV12-3 or TRBV12-4 to TRBJ2-4; 7 bases map to TRBD2. The V segment lost 6 bases and the J segment 0 bases; nucleotides outside the gene matches: 11. The CDR3 has 17 amino acids. This CDR3 is CASSQPRREKAKNIQYF. The DNA for the CDR3 is TGTGCCAGCAGCCAGCCACGGCGGGAGAAAGCCAAAAACATTCAGTACTTC.

The V and J genes are TRBV20-1 and TRBJ2-1; 8 bases are a match to TRBD2. Trimming took 1 base from V and 9 from J; bases not matched to a gene: 11. The CDR3 has 15 amino acids. CDR1 and CDR2 from the germline V gene are DFQATT and SNEGSKA (reference sequence). The DNA for the CDR3 is TGCAGTGCTAGAGTTTCCGGCGGGGGGCCATCTGAGCAGTTCTTC. Encoded protein: CSARVSGGGPSEQFF.

The chain is built from TRBV7-9 and TRBJ2-5; 8 bases are a match to TRBD1. The CDR3 has 16 residues. CDR1 and CDR2 from the germline V gene are SEHNR and FQNEAQ (reference sequence). With V trimmed by 5 bases and J by 0 bases, 8 bases remained unmatched. CDR3 loop: CASSRMTGVYQETQYF. In DNA, the CDR3 is TGTGCCAGCAGCCGGATGACAGGGGTGTACCAAGAGACCCAGTACTTC.

This clonotype has only a few counts. The J gene is TRBJ1-2, the V gene TRBV28; a weak D match, TRBD1 (5 bases). The CDR3 is 14 amino acids. Germline values: CDR1 MDHEN, CDR2 SYDVKM. Trimming pared 5 bases from V and 4 bases from J, leaving 14 bases between. The CDR3 protein is CASSTPGAFYGYTF. The CDR3, as DNA: TGTGCCAGCAGTACCCCCGGGGCCTTCTATGGCTACACCTTC.

This clonotype was recorded a few times. V usage is TRBV7-8 and J usage is TRBJ1-4, with D uncertain. The CDR3 totals 16 residues. Trimming took 2 bases from V and 7 from J, leaving 17 bases between them. CDR1 and CDR2 from the germline V gene are SGHVS and FQNEAQ. The CDR3 DNA is TGTGCCAGCAGCTTATGGCGGGCGCCGGTTCGTGAAAAACTGTTTTTT. Encoded protein: CASSLWRAPVREKLFF.

The gene calls are TRBV4-1 and TRBJ2-2; D is unresolved. CDR1 and CDR2 from the germline V gene are MGHRA and YSYEKL. Trimming cost V 2 bases and J 6 bases, with 10 bases left between them. The CDR3 has 14 residues. The CDR3 DNA follows: TGCGCCAGCAGCCAAACGACGCGGCCCGGGGAGCTGTTTTTT. It translates to CASSQTTRPGELFF.

The chain employs TRBV12-3 or TRBV12-4 and TRBJ2-2; TRBD2 aligns across 13 bases. This CDR3 has 21 amino acids. Losses at the gene ends were 1 base for V and 4 bases for J; bases not matched to a gene: 15. CDR3 sequence reads: CASSLGPYPGLAGVSTGELFF. The CDR3, as DNA: TGTGCCAGCAGTTTAGGGCCTTACCCAGGACTAGCGGGAGTTTCCACCGGGGAGCTGTTTTTT.

V usage is TRBV20-1 and J usage is TRBJ2-7, with 9 bases that match TRBD2. The V segment lost 6 bases and the J segment 0 bases; nucleotides outside the gene matches: 3. The CDR3 extends over 13 amino acids. In germline, CDR1 is DFQATT, CDR2 SNEGSKA (reference sequence). Written as DNA, the CDR3 is TGCAGTGCAATAGCGGGGGACTCCTACGAGCAGTACTTC. This codes for CSAIAGDSYEQYF.

V is TRBV29-1 and J is TRBJ1-1; 8 nucleotides align to TRBD1. The V segment lost 5 bases and the J segment 4 bases; nucleotides outside the gene matches: 6. Per the germline V gene, CDR1 is SQVTM and CDR2 is ANQGSEA. There are 13 residues in the CDR3. In DNA, the CDR3 is TGCAGCGTTTCTTCGGACAGGGTCACTGAAGCTTTCTTT. Translating it yields CSVSSDRVTEAFF.

V is TRBV12-3 or TRBV12-4 and J is TRBJ2-7, with 7 bases fitting TRBD2. The CDR3 is 15 amino acids. J lost 3 bases, V lost 6 bases, and 11 bases had no gene match. Written as DNA, the CDR3 is TGTGCCAGCAGCTTCCAAGTGGGGGGGGGCTACGAGCAGTACTTC. Its translation: CASSFQVGGGYEQYF.

The rearrangement uses TRBV18 and TRBJ2-3; tentatively, D is TRBD2 (5 bases). Germline CDR1 is KGHSH and CDR2 is LQKENI. Trimming took off 1 base at V and 2 bases at J, with 10 bases between the two ends. CDR3 length equals 15 residues. CDR3 residues: CASSPLSEPTDTQYF. The CDR3 coding sequence is TGTGCCAGCTCACCACTTAGCGAACCCACAGATACGCAGTATTTT.

V gene TRBV18 combines with J gene TRBJ2-5, with 8 bases identical to TRBD1. CDR1 is KGHSH, CDR2 LQKENI, per germline. The J segment lost 5 bases and the V segment lost 3 bases, leaving 14 bases of the junction unmatched. The CDR3 extends over 17 amino acids. The CDR3 nucleotides read TGTGCCAGCTCACCCATACCTCTACAGGGGGAGGCGGAGACCCAGTACTTC. Residues: CASSPIPLQGEAETQYF.

The CDR3 sequence: CASSRWDNQPQHF. The CDR3 region has the DNA TGTGCCAGTAGTCGGTGGGACAATCAGCCCCAGCATTTT. This chain joins TRBV19 and TRBJ1-5; D uncertain. CDR1 and CDR2 from the germline V gene are LNHDA and SQIVND (reference sequence). Trimming cost V 5 bases and J 3 bases, with 8 bases left between them. The CDR3 is 13 amino acids.